One sample yielded the 3 T cell receptor beta chains listed below, sequenced in a study of cytomegalovirus exposure and HLA in healthy donors. In the PCR, 60 Vbeta and 13 Jbeta primers were used. Clones were sequenced by immunoSEQ multiplex PCR, and TCRdb holds only the in-frame ones, with some missing. The sample includes nearly 200,000 clones, 82% of them seen just once. Sequenced input: PBMCs. The source of these receptors is a boy aged 2 to 10 in good health and CMV-seronegative.

This sequence joins TRBV29-1 and TRBJ1-1; D possibly corresponds to TRBD1 (5 bases). Germline CDR1 SQVTM, CDR2 ANQGSEA. CDR3 size: 14 residues. The ends were cut back, 5 bases at V and 0 bases at J, with 13 bases in the middle. The CDR3 sequence: CSVLVRAVNTEAFF. Written as DNA, the CDR3 is TGCAGCGTTTTAGTCAGGGCCGTGAACACTGAAGCTTTCTTT. The full variable domain, completed using reference TRBV29-1 and TRBJ1-1, is SAVISQKPSRDICQRGTSLTIQCQVDSQVTMMFWYRQQPGQSLTLIATANQGSEATYESGFVIDKFPISRPNLTFSTLTVSNMSPEDSSIYLCSVLVRAVNTEAFFGQGTRLTVV.

Only a few counts were recorded for this clone. The chain carries TRBV7-8 and TRBJ1-3, with 10 bases identical to TRBD1. The CDR3 runs to 17 residues. Looked up from germline, CDR1 is SGHVS and CDR2 is FQNEAQ. After removal of 4 bases from V and 4 bases from J, the junction contained 10 bases not matched to a gene. The CDR3 DNA sequence: TGTGCCAGCAGCTCCAGTAGACAGGGGGCAGGGGGAAACACCATATATTTT. It is translated as CASSSSRQGAGGNTIYF.

The chain joins TRBV2 to TRBJ1-1; tentative D call: TRBD1 (5 bases). The germline gives CDR1 SNHLY, CDR2 FYNNEI. CDR3 length: 14 amino acids. V gave up 6 bases and J gave up 0 bases, with 11 bases separating them. DNA for the CDR3: TGTGCCAGCAGGGGGGGACGGATGAACACTGAAGCTTTCTTT. Translation gives CASRGGRMNTEAFF.